The entry below gives a single T cell receptor beta chain sequence along with its context. The clone's antigen remains unknown. No base-level quality is on record; no much larger clone is a single base apart. This specimen comes from a study of vaccination and CD4 T cells after COVID-19 (dated by TCRdb to the early 2020s). For the study in its entirety: Convalescent patients had a positive SARS-CoV-2 result on nasal swab PCR, and of these patients, several had mild disease and one had severe disease. Post-vaccine blood samples were collected a median of approximately 72 days after the second vaccine dose, ranging from about 12 to 250 days. Post-COVID blood samples were collected from convalescent patients a median of around 100 days after diagnosis, with a range of roughly 30 to 170 days. Each participant got two doses of either the Pfizer-BioNTech BNT162b2 vaccine (n=8) or the Moderna mRNA-1273 vaccine (n=2). The convalescent cohort comprised six males and four females, including two Hispanic individuals, seven Caucasians, two Asians and one multiracial person. Overlapping spike peptide pools from SARS-CoV-2 and from the common cold coronaviruses HCoV-NL63, HCoV-OC43 and HCoV-229E were used as culture stimuli. In ten to eleven COVID-19 convalescent patients and a few infection-naive healthy vaccine recipients, researchers compared the spike-specific CD4+ TCR repertoire from before mRNA vaccination with the repertoire from after. Control cultures used a CEFX viral epitope pool as positive control, an HIV-1 Nef peptide pool as negative control, or no peptide. Broad study findings and their caveats: Among the post-vaccine SARS-CoV-2-reactive clones in convalescent patients, a median around 90% showed up only after vaccination, which suggests vaccine-specific priming. Relatively few convalescent patients were included in the study, and early timepoints after natural infection were not analyzed. An increase in the median number of SARS-CoV-2-reactive clonotypes from approximately 20 after infection to roughly 38 after vaccination was observed, but the change was not found to be significant. Nearly all vaccine-specific clones in convalescent patients (304 of 307) were mono-reactive for SARS-CoV-2 spike rather than cross-reactive with common cold coronaviruses.

V loses 5 bases, J loses 6 bases, and the germline ends lie 16 bases apart. Inclusive of the bounding cysteine and phenylalanine, the CDR3 is 14 residues long. Only the CDR3 DNA is retained, 42 bases long and in frame from the first base. CDR1 and CDR2 (SNHLY, FYNNEI) derive from the germline V gene. The library was generated by PCR. DNA from cultured CD4+ T cells was subjected to TCR sequencing with the Oncomine TCR Beta short-read assay at the Johns Hopkins FTIC core. The QIAamp micro DNA kit was used to extract genomic DNA from the cultured CD4+ T cells. The Oncomine TCR Beta libraries from cultured CD4+ T cells were pooled using unique dual indexes and then sequenced on an Illumina iSeq 100. Turning to the authors' computational methods: Non-productive sequences were removed, and CDR3s not starting with C, not ending with F or W, or shorter than 7 amino acids were discarded. The MANAFEST web application identified antigen-specific clonotypes by comparing peptide-stimulated wells against reference wells and other culture wells. An FDR below 0.05, an odds ratio above 5, and a productive frequency above 0.1% in at least two of three replicate wells were required for clones to be considered positive. A clonotype was classed as cross-reactive if the clonotype showed significant expansion both in SARS-CoV-2 spike wells and in at least one common cold coronavirus spike condition. Levenshtein distances (stringdist) and unrooted phylogenetic trees (ape) in R version 3.6.1 were used to assess CDR3 homology. In TCRdb, the public reads were trimmed at Q25 with fastp and aligned with MiXCR, with productive beta chains retained. Identical CDR3 protein sequences are pooled into one entry, listed with their most common genes and DNA. TCRdb assigned the V and J calls; the authors' analysis was not used. The sample data list about 20,000 distinct CDR3 sequences, and 43% of these were observed just once. The ten largest clones capture around 2.9% of the sample.

The treatment or condition label of this sample denotes: roughly ten-day PBMC culture with coronavirus spike peptide pools or control peptides (ViraFEST assay). The ViraFEST assay, used in the study, expanded antigen-specific T cells with peptide pools and then identified the expanded clonotypes through TCR sequencing. The positive SARS-CoV-2 PCR tests of the convalescent patients were dated from March to December 2020, before the Alpha, Beta and Delta variants emerged in the United States. PBMCs were cultured at 1.5 million to 2 million per well in IMDM supplemented with roughly 5.2% human AB serum and about 10 IU/ml IL-2, with around 10 ug/ml peptide pools added. Half of the culture medium was replaced with fresh IL-2-containing medium on days 3 and 7. After 10 days of culture, CD4+ T cells were isolated by negative selection with the EasySep CD4+ T cell isolation kit. PBMCs were separated from whole blood using Ficoll-Paque Plus gradient centrifugation and then either used fresh or cryopreserved at -140C. In general, triplicate wells were set up for every culture condition.

The specimen comprised CD4+ T cells from blood, cultured in vitro, sampled after SARS-CoV-2 vaccination. The source of this sequence is a human donor who had recovered from COVID-19. This receptor chain uses TRBV2 and TRBJ1-2; the best D guess is TRBD1, with 5 bases matching. The CDR3 is CASSLGGVRDGYTF. The nucleotides read TGTGCCAGCAGTCTTGGAGGGGTGAGGGATGGCTACACCTTC.